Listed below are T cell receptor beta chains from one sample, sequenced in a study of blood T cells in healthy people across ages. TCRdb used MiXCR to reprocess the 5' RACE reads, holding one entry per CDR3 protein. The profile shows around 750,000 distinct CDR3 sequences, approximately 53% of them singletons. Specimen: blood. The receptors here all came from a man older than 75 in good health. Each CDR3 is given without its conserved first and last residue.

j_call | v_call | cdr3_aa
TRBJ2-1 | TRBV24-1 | ATSDPTAGGNEQF
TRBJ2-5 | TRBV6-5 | ASSQGVFQETQY
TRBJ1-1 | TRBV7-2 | ASSLAPSRYTEAF
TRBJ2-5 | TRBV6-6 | ASIYSGETQY
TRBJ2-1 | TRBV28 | ATLDRGDHNEQF
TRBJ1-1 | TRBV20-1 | SARREFGTEAF
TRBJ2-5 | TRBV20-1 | SATQAGGQETQY
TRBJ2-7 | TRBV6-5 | ASSRGTGMTYEQY
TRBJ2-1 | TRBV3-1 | ASSRSGLVSNEQF
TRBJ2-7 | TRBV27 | ASSMSRATYEQY
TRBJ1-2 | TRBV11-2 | ASSPQGVGYGYT
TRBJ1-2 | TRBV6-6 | ASSLRDRGPLNYGYT
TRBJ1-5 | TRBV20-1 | SARDPGQGLAGQPQH
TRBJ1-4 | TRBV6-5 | ASSYSNGGGEKLF
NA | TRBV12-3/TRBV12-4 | ASTRDRSYEQY
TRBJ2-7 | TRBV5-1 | ASSLGASGSSYEQY
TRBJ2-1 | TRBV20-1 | SARVTSGSPRQF
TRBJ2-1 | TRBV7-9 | ASSPPGTSAYNEQF
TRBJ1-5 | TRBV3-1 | ASSQGTGLQNQPQH
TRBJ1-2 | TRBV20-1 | SASRRGRDGYT
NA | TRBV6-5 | ASSYSWRGERGTQY
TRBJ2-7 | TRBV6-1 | ASKPESGSSYEQY
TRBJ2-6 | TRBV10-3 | AISVVTGANVLT
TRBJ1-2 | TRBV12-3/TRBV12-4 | ASSPSWGTGGQTPGYT
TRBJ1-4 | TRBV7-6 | ASSLETSGVGEKLF
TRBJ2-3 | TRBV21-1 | ASSPGTSDRYAY
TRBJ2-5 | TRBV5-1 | ASSLDGEPRGQETQY
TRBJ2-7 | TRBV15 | ATSIGGSYEQY
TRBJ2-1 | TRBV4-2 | ASSQDPSGRGQF
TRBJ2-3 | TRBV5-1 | TSILAGSGVTDTQY
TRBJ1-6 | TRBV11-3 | ASSLGGDSPLH
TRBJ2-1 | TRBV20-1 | SARPRSYNEQF
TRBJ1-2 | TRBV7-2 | ASSTGAIYGYT
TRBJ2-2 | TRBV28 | ASSLNVNPGELF
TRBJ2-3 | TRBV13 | ASSLDPDTQY
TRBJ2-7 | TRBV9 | ASSVGGLHSYEQY